This T cell receptor (beta chain) was documented in a study of cytotoxic CD8 clonotypes in ibrutinib-treated CLL. V gave up 8 bases and J gave up 2 bases, with 10 bases separating them. Germline CDR1 is SEHNR and CDR2 is FQNEAQ (reference sequence). The CDR3 has 13 amino acids. Repertoires were generated with immunoSEQ multiplex PCR, while TCRdb's copy carries only in-frame clones and drops some. Of under 75,000 clones in the sample, roughly 70% were seen once. This clone was recorded a few times. The gene calls are TRBV7-9 and TRBJ1-3; D is undetermined. The starting material was PBMCs, obtained after 12 months of ibrutinib treatment. The sequence came from a human donor with chronic lymphocytic leukemia. The CDR3 here is CASGRQAGNTIYF. Written as DNA, the CDR3 is TGTGCCAGCGGACGACAAGCTGGAAACACCATATATTTT. Together with reference TRBV7-9 and TRBJ1-3, the CDR3 gives the full variable domain: DTGVSQNPRHKITKRGQNVTFRCDPISEHNRLYWYRQTLGQGPEFLTYFQNEAQLEKSRLLSDRFSAERPKGSFSTLEIQRTEQGDSAMYLCASGRQAGNTIYFGEGSWLTVV.